The 20 T cell receptor beta chains below were found in one sample sequenced in a study of shared clonotypes between healthy human individuals. Here immunoSEQ multiplex PCR was the method, and the copy in TCRdb shows in-frame clones only, minus some. Seen here are roughly 1,500,000 clones, about 98% observed once, and the top ten hold roughly 0.4%. Sequencing used naive CD4+ T cells sorted from blood. Subset meaning: CD45RA+ positively selected. The receptors come from a man aged 25-45 years in good health.

This sequence joins TRBV29-1 and TRBJ2-6; unclear D gene. Germline CDR1 reads SQVTM; CDR2 reads ANQGSEA. V lost 6 bases and J 2 bases, leaving 8 bases between the germline ends. CDR3 length: 13 residues. The CDR3 protein is CSVAGPGANVLTF. CDR3 nucleotides: TGCAGCGTCGCAGGTCCTGGGGCCAACGTCCTGACTTTC.

The chain joins TRBV9 to TRBJ2-3, with 10 positions matching TRBD2. The CDR3 consists of 16 residues. Trimming took 0 bases from V and 2 from J; bases not matched to a gene: 3. Germline loops: CDR1 SGDLS, CDR2 YYNGEE. Here the CDR3 reads CASSVGLAGATDTQYF. As DNA, the CDR3 is TGTGCCAGCAGCGTAGGCCTAGCGGGAGCCACAGATACGCAGTATTTT.

The genes are TRBV27 and TRBJ2-5, with 9 bases aligning to TRBD1. J lost 3 bases, V lost 3 bases, and 5 bases had no gene match. CDR1 is MNHEY, CDR2 SMNVEV, per germline (reference sequence). The CDR3 covers 15 residues. The CDR3 coding sequence is TGTGCCAGCAGTTTCTCCGGGACAGGGAAAGAGACCCAGTACTTC. This gives the protein CASSFSGTGKETQYF.

The J gene is TRBJ2-3, the V gene TRBV30; maybe TRBD2 (5 bases). In germline, CDR1 is GTSNPN, CDR2 SVGIG (reference sequence). V was cut by 0 bases and J by 6 bases, with 16 bases left in between. The CDR3 loop spans 15 amino acids. The CDR3 sequence is CAWSVRSGVVDTQYF. CDR3 in DNA: TGTGCCTGGAGTGTACGAAGCGGAGTGGTGGATACGCAGTATTTT.

A single count supports this clone. The rearrangement uses TRBV28 and TRBJ2-7; 8 nucleotides line up with TRBD2. V lost 6 bases and J lost 1; bases outside the gene matches: 11. CDR1 and CDR2 from the germline V gene are MDHEN and SYDVKM. The CDR3 has 16 residues. The CDR3 loop reads CASSDPGGWVSYEQYF. The DNA for the CDR3 is TGTGCCAGCAGCGATCCGGGAGGGTGGGTTTCCTACGAGCAGTACTTC.

V is TRBV18 and J is TRBJ1-1, with D possibly matching TRBD1 (6 bases). V was trimmed by 1 base and J by 2 bases, leaving 17 bases between them. The germline gives CDR1 KGHSH, CDR2 LQKENI. The CDR3 runs 17 residues. CDR3 nucleotides: TGTGCCAGCTCACCACTAACGAGGGGGGGGACCAACACTGAAGCTTTCTTT. Translated, it gives CASSPLTRGGTNTEAFF.

The chain couples TRBV4-1 to TRBJ2-7, with 8 bases fitting TRBD1. This CDR3 has 16 amino acids. Germline V gives CDR1 MGHRA, CDR2 YSYEKL. The ends lost 4 bases at V and 4 bases at J; junction bases unmatched: 12. CDR3 sequence (DNA): TGCGCCAGCAGCCCGACCCCCCAGGGGGCGAGTTACGAGCAGTACTTC. Translation: CASSPTPQGASYEQYF.

The chain joins TRBV19 to TRBJ2-1; D is possibly TRBD2 (5 bases). The CDR3 is made up of 15 amino acids. V lost 2 bases and J lost 8, with 16 bases in between. The germline V gene has CDR1 LNHDA and CDR2 SQIVND (reference sequence). Here the CDR3 reads CASSIRSPAGHEQFF. CDR3 DNA: TGTGCCAGTAGTATAAGATCTCCCGCGGGCCATGAGCAGTTCTTC.

The chain carries TRBV28 and TRBJ1-2; unclear D gene. The CDR3 length is 13 residues. Germline V CDR1 and CDR2: MDHEN, SYDVKM. Trimming removed 3 bases at V and 7 bases at J, with 12 bases between. CDR3 sequence: CASSFRRDRGYTF. CDR3 bases: TGTGCCAGCAGTTTTCGCCGCGATCGTGGCTACACCTTC.

CDR3 sequence (DNA): TGCGCCAGCAGTGATACCCTAGAAAATCAGCCCCAGCATTTT. It translates to CASSDTLENQPQHF. The V and J genes are TRBV10-2 and TRBJ1-5; D is undetermined. Germline loops: CDR1 WSHSY, CDR2 SAAADI. Between the trimmed V and J ends, which lost 3 bases and 4 bases, there was a span of 10 bases. The CDR3 runs to 14 residues.

This clone has a single count. The chain has TRBV5-4 and TRBJ1-2; D not certain. CDR3 length: 13 residues. The germline V gene has CDR1 SGHNT and CDR2 YYREEE (reference sequence). The V gene lost 5 bases and the J gene lost 0 bases, with 8 bases spanning the gap. For the CDR3, the DNA is TGTGCCAGCAGGAGGGTAGCTAACTATGGCTACACCTTC. Amino acids: CASRRVANYGYTF.

The chain employs TRBV19 and TRBJ1-5; possibly TRBD1 for D (5 bases). This CDR3 region has 15 residues. V dropped 4 bases and J dropped 5 bases, with 15 bases sitting between them. Germline CDR1 reads LNHDA; CDR2 reads SQIVND (reference sequence). The CDR3 nucleotides read TGTGCCAGTAGTAAGAGCGGGGTGGGGGATCAGCCCCAGCATTTT. It specifies CASSKSGVGDQPQHF.

The rearrangement uses TRBV28 and TRBJ2-2; tentatively, D is TRBD1 (5 bases). Germline V gene lookup returns CDR1 MDHEN and CDR2 SYDVKM. This CDR3 has 16 residues. Trimming removed 5 bases at V and 4 bases at J, with 17 bases between. The CDR3 sequence is CASSTPQQVRTGELFF. As DNA, the CDR3 is TGTGCCAGCAGTACTCCCCAACAGGTGCGCACCGGGGAGCTGTTTTTT.

This clone appeared a single time. CDR3 sequence (DNA): TGTGCCAGCACCTTCAAAACGGACAGCAATGGCTACACCTTC. It specifies CASTFKTDSNGYTF. V gene TRBV6-5 combines with J gene TRBJ1-2; D might be TRBD1 (6 bases). V was shortened by 7 bases and J by 6 bases, with 18 bases between the two germline ends. This CDR3 contains 14 residues. CDR1 is MNHEY and CDR2 is SVGAGI in the germline V gene.

The genes are TRBV18 and TRBJ1-5; a weak D match, TRBD1 (5 bases). Trimming left V 4 bases short and J 0 bases short, with 19 bases between. Germline CDR1 KGHSH, CDR2 LQKENI. The CDR3 has 18 amino acids. The CDR3 DNA sequence: TGTGCCAGCTCACAACTCGGGACCATCGGGGTTAGCAATCAGCCCCAGCATTTT. Translation gives CASSQLGTIGVSNQPQHF.

This sequence joins TRBV28 and TRBJ1-1; 11 nucleotides match TRBD1. V was clipped by 6 bases and J by 2 bases; unmatched bases: 5. This CDR3 is built from 15 residues. Germline lookup yields CDR1 MDHEN and CDR2 SYDVKM. DNA for the CDR3: TGTGCCAGCAGGCGCGGACAGGGGGCTAACACTGAAGCTTTCTTT. It codes for CASRRGQGANTEAFF.

In its sample, this clone was seen once. The J gene is TRBJ2-1, the V gene TRBV11-2; TRBD2 aligns across 8 bases. CDR1 and CDR2 from the germline V gene are SGHAT and FQNNGV. This CDR3 has 15 amino acids. Trimming removed 1 base from V and 6 bases from J; junction bases left unmatched: 5. The CDR3 bases are TGTGCCAGCAGCTTAGCTTCCGGGAGGGCCAATGAGCAGTTCTTC. It is translated as CASSLASGRANEQFF.

This chain connects TRBV4-3 to TRBJ2-1, with D possibly matching TRBD2 (6 bases). Germline V lookup: CDR1 LGHNA, CDR2 YSLEER. This CDR3 comprises 15 residues. V lost 1 base, J lost 7 bases, and 14 bases lay in between. DNA of the CDR3: TGCGCCAGCAGCCAAGGCGCAGCGGAGGGGAATGAGCAGTTCTTC. Amino acids: CASSQGAAEGNEQFF.

The J gene is TRBJ2-1, the V gene TRBV7-7; D may match TRBD1 or TRBD2 (5 bases each). The CDR3 loop spans 13 amino acids. V lost 5 bases to trimming and J lost 9 bases, with 14 bases between them. From germline, CDR1 is SSHAT and CDR2 FNYEAQ (reference sequence). The CDR3 region is CASSAGTHGEQFF. CDR3 in DNA: TGTGCCAGCAGCGCCGGGACCCACGGTGAGCAGTTCTTC.

The chain couples TRBV5-4 to TRBJ2-1; 12 bases are shared with TRBD2. With V trimmed by 0 bases and J by 7 bases, 11 bases remained unmatched. The CDR3 runs to 18 residues. Germline V gene lookup returns CDR1 SGHNT and CDR2 YYREEE (reference sequence). The CDR3 nucleotides read TGTGCCAGCAGCTTGGTTTTTGGGGCTAGCGGGAGGGTTAATGAGCAGTTCTTC. This gives the protein CASSLVFGASGRVNEQFF.